A single sample is the source of the 32 T cell receptor beta chains below, sequenced in a study of beta chain features in type 1 diabetes. What was sequenced were expressed TCRB transcripts, since all of the isolated RNA had been reverse transcribed. The method was immunoSEQ multiplex PCR; TCRdb's version includes in-frame clones alone and lacks a portion of them. The sample carries 900,000 or so clones, roughly a sixth recorded once. The sequenced sample consisted of naive CD4+ T cells from blood. These receptors were collected from a woman younger than 30 in good health.

This clone has a handful of counts. The CDR3, as DNA: TGTGCCAGCAGCCACGAGAGGGAGCAGTACTTC. Translating gives CASSHEREQYF. The gene calls are TRBV28 and TRBJ2-7; D gene uncertain. The CDR3 extends over 11 amino acids. The germline V and J ends were trimmed by 6 bases and 7 bases, with 10 bases remaining between them. Germline V gene lookup returns CDR1 MDHEN and CDR2 SYDVKM.

This CDR3 reads CASSAPGSEQYF. In DNA, the CDR3 is TGTGCCAGCAGCGCACCAGGGAGCGAGCAGTACTTC. This chain links TRBV7-2 with TRBJ2-7, with D perhaps assigned TRBD1 or TRBD2 (5 bases each). The germline V gene has CDR1 SGHTA and CDR2 FQGNSA. This CDR3 has 12 residues. V was cut by 5 bases and J by 6 bases, with 11 bases left in between.

The genes are TRBV18 and TRBJ2-7; 9 bases fit TRBD1. Germline trimming cut 4 bases from V and 3 bases from J; bases unmatched to any gene: 4. CDR3 length: 14 amino acids. CDR1 and CDR2 (germline): KGHSH, LQKENI. The CDR3 DNA is TGTGCCAGCTCACGCGGACAGGGGATCTACGAGCAGTACTTC. It translates to CASSRGQGIYEQYF.

This chain connects TRBV10-3 to TRBJ2-7, with D possibly TRBD1 on 6 matching bases. V lost 3 bases and J 4 bases, leaving 19 bases between the germline ends. CDR3 size: 16 residues. CDR1 ENHRY and CDR2 SYGVKD come from the germline V gene. The CDR3 nucleotides read TGTGCCATCAGTGATATTATGAGGACAGTGACATACGAGCAGTACTTC. This sequence encodes CAISDIMRTVTYEQYF.

The chain links TRBV7-9 to TRBJ1-5; D gene ambiguous. V was cut by 5 bases and J by 12 bases, with 14 bases left in between. The germline CDR1 and CDR2 sequences are SEHNR and FQNEAQ (reference sequence). CDR3 length equals 12 residues. The CDR3, as DNA: TGTGCCAGCAGCCCGTCGAGCGGGGTCCAGCATTTT. Its translation is CASSPSSGVQHF.

V gene TRBV7-9 combines with J gene TRBJ2-5; no clear D. Germline V lookup: CDR1 SEHNR, CDR2 FQNEAQ (reference sequence). The CDR3 runs to 14 residues. With 2 bases removed from V and 1 base from J, the gap between germline ends came to 8 bases. The CDR3 reads CASSLWAVQETQYF. The CDR3 nucleotides read TGTGCCAGCAGCTTATGGGCAGTCCAAGAGACCCAGTACTTC. The full variable domain, completed using reference TRBV7-9 and TRBJ2-5, is DTGVSQNPRHKITKRGQNVTFRCDPISEHNRLYWYRQTLGQGPEFLTYFQNEAQLEKSRLLSDRFSAERPKGSFSTLEIQRTEQGDSAMYLCASSLWAVQETQYFGPGTRLLVL.

The rearrangement uses TRBV4-3 and TRBJ2-2; no reliable D call. This CDR3 spans 16 amino acids. Germline V lookup: CDR1 LGHNA, CDR2 YSLEER. Trimming removed 1 base at V and 4 bases at J, with 13 bases between. DNA for the CDR3: TGCGCCAGCAGCCAAGGGTTGGAACTCATCACCGGGGAGCTGTTTTTT. It encodes CASSQGLELITGELFF.

This clone was counted a few times. The gene calls are TRBV25-1 and TRBJ1-3; D not resolved. The germline V gene encodes CDR1 MGHDK and CDR2 SYGVNS. CDR3 size: 14 residues. Between the trimmed V and J ends, which lost 8 bases and 1 base, there was a span of 12 bases. CDR3 in amino acids: CASGSAGSGNTIYF. CDR3 DNA sequence: TGTGCCAGCGGAAGCGCGGGATCTGGAAACACCATATATTTT.

The gene calls are TRBV4-1 and TRBJ1-3, with TRBD1 as a possible D gene (5 bases). This CDR3 has 13 residues. V lost 1 base, J lost 9 bases, and 10 bases lay in between. Germline CDR1 reads MGHRA; CDR2 reads YSYEKL. The CDR3 sequence: CASSQVSGRTIYF. The CDR3 coding sequence is TGCGCCAGCAGCCAAGTGTCAGGGCGCACCATATATTTT.

In this sample, this clone turned up a few times. This chain uses TRBV27 with TRBJ2-1, with 8 bases that match TRBD2. CDR1 and CDR2 (germline): MNHEY, SMNVEV (reference sequence). This CDR3 region has 16 residues. V lost 7 bases to trimming and J lost 7 bases; unmatched junction nucleotides: 15. CDR3 sequence: CASTIDLAGWPNEQFF. The CDR3 bases are TGTGCCAGCACCATCGACTTAGCGGGATGGCCAAATGAGCAGTTCTTC.

The chain carries TRBV7-9 and TRBJ2-5, with D perhaps TRBD2 (6 bases). Trimming removed 1 base from V and 7 bases from J, with 13 bases in between. The germline V gene has CDR1 SEHNR and CDR2 FQNEAQ (reference sequence). This CDR3 is 14 amino acids long. The chain's CDR3 is CASSLGVVEGTQYF. CDR3 DNA sequence: TGTGCCAGCAGCTTAGGAGTTGTGGAGGGGACCCAGTACTTC.

The rearrangement joins TRBV5-1 to TRBJ2-7; TRBD1 is a possible D gene (6 bases). The length of the CDR3 is 14 residues. CDR1 SGHRS and CDR2 YFSETQ come from the germline V gene. V lost 4 bases and J lost 1, with 12 bases in between. The CDR3 region has the DNA TGCGCCAGCAGCACCCGACAGGCGTCCTACGAGCAGTACTTC. Translation: CASSTRQASYEQYF.

This clone was seen a handful of times. Relative to the germline gene, one junction end is altered; a read error may explain this. The chain combines TRBV5-1 with TRBJ2-5; D is perhaps TRBD2 (5 bases). CDR3 length equals 14 residues. Germline V gene data show CDR1 as SGHRS and CDR2 as YFSETQ. The DNA for the CDR3 is TGCGCCAGCAGCTTGAGCGACGCGGGCCCAACCCGGGACTTC. Protein product: CASSLSDAGPTRDF.

This chain connects TRBV29-1 to TRBJ1-3, with TRBD1 identical over 7 bases. Losses at the gene ends were 6 bases for V and 0 bases for J; bases not matched to a gene: 5. CDR1 is SQVTM, CDR2 ANQGSEA, per germline. The CDR3 length is 14 residues. The CDR3 nucleotides read TGCAGCGTAGGGGGCGAGAGCTCTGGAAACACCATATATTTT. Amino acids: CSVGGESSGNTIYF.

This clone has a handful of counts. The chain recombines TRBV10-3 with TRBJ2-3; D tentatively reads TRBD1 or TRBD2 (5 bases each). Trimming stripped 8 bases from V and 2 bases from J, with 17 bases between. Germline V CDR1 and CDR2: ENHRY, SYGVKD. CDR3 size: 15 residues. The CDR3 reads CAIGDPSRTTDTQYF. The DNA of the CDR3 is TGTGCCATCGGGGACCCTAGCAGGACCACAGATACGCAGTATTTT.

There are a few counts of this clone. The chain employs TRBV7-9 and TRBJ1-1, with D perhaps TRBD1 (6 bases). The CDR3 length is 12 residues. The germline CDR1 and CDR2 sequences are SEHNR and FQNEAQ (reference sequence). V lost 5 bases and J lost 7, with 11 bases in between. CDR3 amino acids: CASSPDSCEAFF. As DNA, the CDR3 is TGTGCCAGCAGCCCGGACAGCTGTGAAGCTTTCTTT. Using reference TRBV7-9 and TRBJ1-1 for the parts outside the CDR3, the full variable domain is DTGVSQNPRHKITKRGQNVTFRCDPISEHNRLYWYRQTLGQGPEFLTYFQNEAQLEKSRLLSDRFSAERPKGSFSTLEIQRTEQGDSAMYLCASSPDSCEAFFGQGTRLTVV.

This clone came up a few times. The chain employs TRBV7-2 and TRBJ1-1; TRBD1 matches at 7 bases. There are 14 residues in the CDR3. V dropped 5 bases and J dropped 7; count of bases not matched to a gene: 10. CDR1 is SGHTA and CDR2 is FQGNSA in the germline V gene. For the CDR3, the DNA is TGTGCCAGCAGCCCTCGGACAGGTCTCTTTGAAGCTTTCTTT. Amino acid sequence: CASSPRTGLFEAFF.

The rearrangement uses TRBV19 and TRBJ2-1, with D perhaps TRBD2 (5 bases). The ends were cut back, 5 bases at V and 8 bases at J, with 16 bases in the middle. Per germline, CDR1 LNHDA and CDR2 SQIVND (reference sequence). The CDR3 covers 14 residues. The CDR3 DNA sequence: TGTGCCAGTAGTCGTGATCGGGGTTCGCATGAGCAGTTCTTC. Encoded protein: CASSRDRGSHEQFF. Combining the CDR3 with reference TRBV19 and TRBJ2-1 gives the whole variable domain DGGITQSPKYLFRKEGQNVTLSCEQNLNHDAMYWYRQDPGQGLRLIYYSQIVNDFQKGDIAEGYSVSREKKESFPLTVTSAQKNPTAFYLCASSRDRGSHEQFFGPGTRLTVL.

The chain uses TRBV5-1 and TRBJ2-5; maybe TRBD1 (5 bases). Trimming took 1 base from V and 5 from J, leaving 18 bases between them. The CDR3 has 16 residues. CDR1 and CDR2 (germline): SGHRS, YFSETQ. The CDR3 bases are TGCGCCAGCAGCTTGAACTTCGGGCAGGGTGGGGAGACCCAGTACTTC. Its protein is CASSLNFGQGGETQYF. Full variable domain (missing parts from reference TRBV5-1 and TRBJ2-5): KAGVTQTPRYLIKTRGQQVTLSCSPISGHRSVSWYQQTPGQGLQFLFEYFSETQRNKGNFPGRFSGRQFSNSRSEMNVSTLELGDSALYLCASSLNFGQGGETQYFGPGTRLLVL.

A word on this clone: Other DNA sequences of this sample code for an identical CDR3. CDR3 region: CASSLQGYEQYF. CDR3 DNA: TGTGCCAGCAGCTTGCAGGGCTACGAGCAGTACTTC. This chain joins TRBV5-6 and TRBJ2-7, with D maybe TRBD1 (5 bases). Germline V lookup: CDR1 SGHDT, CDR2 YYEEEE. This CDR3 region has 12 residues. The germline V and J ends were trimmed by 1 base and 3 bases, with 5 bases remaining between them.

V and J are TRBV7-2 and TRBJ1-1, with 10 bases aligning to TRBD1. The CDR3 runs to 14 residues. Germline V gives CDR1 SGHTA, CDR2 FQGNSA. V was clipped by 1 base and J by 13 bases; unmatched bases: 9. CDR3 in amino acids: CASSLEGQGRRGFF. The CDR3, as DNA: TGTGCCAGCAGCTTAGAGGGACAGGGGCGGAGGGGTTTCTTT.

The rearrangement links TRBV19 to TRBJ2-5; 9 bases line up with TRBD1. V lost 4 bases to trimming and J lost 7 bases; unmatched junction nucleotides: 16. Looked up from germline, CDR1 is LNHDA and CDR2 is SQIVND (reference sequence). The CDR3 is 17 amino acids. The CDR3 is CASSTTTGGRNHGTQYF. CDR3 bases: TGTGCCAGTAGTACGACGACAGGGGGACGCAACCACGGGACCCAGTACTTC.

V and J are TRBV28 and TRBJ2-3, with D maybe TRBD1 (5 bases). This CDR3 comprises 17 residues. The germline gives CDR1 MDHEN, CDR2 SYDVKM. Trimming removed 6 bases from V and 0 bases from J, with 19 bases in between. The CDR3 loop reads CASSLPLRTRSTDTQYF. CDR3 coding DNA: TGTGCCAGCAGCCTACCTCTCCGGACAAGAAGCACAGATACGCAGTATTTT.

This sequence joins TRBV19 and TRBJ2-1; D unresolved. Trimming stripped 4 bases from V and 5 bases from J, with 15 bases between. Germline loops: CDR1 LNHDA, CDR2 SQIVND (reference sequence). The CDR3 sequence is 15 residues long. CDR3 amino acids: CASSRLHLPHNEQFF. In nucleotides, the CDR3 is TGTGCCAGTAGTAGGTTGCATCTACCCCACAATGAGCAGTTCTTC.

This clone was counted a few times. This CDR3 is also generated by other DNA sequences in the sample. CDR3 DNA sequence: TGTGCCAGCAGTTTAGAGGGAACCGGGGAGCTGTTTTTT. As protein: CASSLEGTGELFF. The V gene is TRBV27, the J gene TRBJ2-2, with D maybe TRBD2 (5 bases). This CDR3 comprises 13 residues. V lost 2 bases and J 5 bases, leaving 6 bases between the germline ends. Germline lookup yields CDR1 MNHEY and CDR2 SMNVEV (reference sequence).

V gene TRBV7-2 combines with J gene TRBJ2-2, with 15 bases fitting TRBD2. CDR1 is SGHTA, CDR2 FQGNSA, per germline. CDR3 length equals 18 residues. Germline trimming cut 5 bases from V and 7 bases from J; bases unmatched to any gene: 11. The CDR3 bases are TGTGCCAGCAGCCAACTAGGGACTAGCGGGAGGACCAACGGGGAGCTGTTTTTT. Protein product: CASSQLGTSGRTNGELFF. Together with reference TRBV7-2 and TRBJ2-2, the CDR3 gives the full variable domain: GAGVSQSPSNKVTEKGKDVELRCDPISGHTALYWYRQSLGQGLEFLIYFQGNSAPDKSGLPSDRFSAERTGGSVSTLTIQRTQQEDSAVYLCASSQLGTSGRTNGELFFGEGSRLTVL.

The genes are TRBV2 and TRBJ2-1; D gene ambiguous. The CDR3 spans 16 residues. V gave up 2 bases and J gave up 7 bases, with 18 bases separating them. Germline V gives CDR1 SNHLY, CDR2 FYNNEI. This CDR3 is CASSEKVWVDRNEQFF. Written as DNA, the CDR3 is TGTGCCAGCAGTGAAAAAGTCTGGGTGGATAGAAATGAGCAGTTCTTC.

The chain carries TRBV5-6 and TRBJ2-3; D may be TRBD2 (6 bases). Trimming cost V 5 bases and J 4 bases, with 11 bases left between them. CDR3 length: 13 amino acids. CDR1 and CDR2 from the germline V gene are SGHDT and YYEEEE. CDR3 coding DNA: TGTGCCAGCAGACTAGCCGGCCCAGATACGCAGTATTTT. Translation: CASRLAGPDTQYF.

This clone has only a few counts. Germline and junction disagree at one end, which may indicate a read error. V is TRBV5-1 and J is TRBJ1-1, with unresolved D. This CDR3 spans 15 amino acids. Germline CDR1 and CDR2: SGHRS and YFSETQ. This CDR3 is CASSLSGGQGRVAIF. The CDR3 nucleotides are TGCGCCAGCAGCTTGAGCGGAGGGCAAGGAAGGGTAGCGATCTTT.

This clone was seen a few times. The gene calls are TRBV28 and TRBJ1-5; 9 bases are shared with TRBD1. The V segment lost 5 bases and the J segment 6 bases; nucleotides outside the gene matches: 11. The germline gives CDR1 MDHEN, CDR2 SYDVKM. This CDR3 comprises 16 residues. The CDR3 region has the DNA TGTGCCAGCAGTCCGACCTGGGGACAGGGAGGTCAGCCCCAGCATTTT. This sequence encodes CASSPTWGQGGQPQHF.

This clone turned up a few times. J is TRBJ1-2 and V is TRBV7-2; unclear D gene. CDR3 length: 16 residues. The germline V and J ends were trimmed by 4 bases and 0 bases, with 15 bases remaining between them. CDR1 is SGHTA, CDR2 FQGNSA, per germline. The CDR3 coding sequence is TGTGCCAGCAGCTCGGGATTGCTCAGGCCTAACTATGGCTACACCTTC. This codes for CASSSGLLRPNYGYTF.

This clone was detected only a few times. This rearrangement joins TRBV5-1 to TRBJ2-2; D not certain. Trimming took 1 base from V and 8 from J, leaving 18 bases between them. The CDR3 has 16 amino acids. CDR1 is SGHRS and CDR2 is YFSETQ in the germline V gene. This chain's CDR3 is CASSLMTGHSAGELFF. The CDR3, as DNA: TGCGCCAGCAGCTTGATGACCGGTCACAGTGCAGGGGAGCTGTTTTTT.